What follows are 24 T cell receptor beta chains derived from one specimen sequenced in a study of blood T cell repertoires in COVID-19. The data were produced by immunoSEQ multiplex PCR, yet TCRdb's version contains in-frame clones alone and is incomplete. The sample has 300,000 to 450,000 clones, over 65% seen once. The sequenced sample was peripheral blood. The receptors come from a human donor with acute or convalescent COVID-19. The donor label of this sample is uncertain.

The sample holds a few counts of this clone. The chain has TRBV2 and TRBJ2-1; D perhaps matches TRBD1 (5 bases). In germline, CDR1 is SNHLY, CDR2 FYNNEI. The V end was cut by 4 bases, the J end by 2 bases, with 15 bases between. This CDR3 contains 16 residues. CDR3 in amino acids: CASSVTVGRTYNEQFF. The DNA for the CDR3 is TGTGCCAGCAGTGTGACCGTGGGGCGCACCTACAATGAGCAGTTCTTC.

The chain is built from TRBV7-9 and TRBJ2-1; 8 positions agree with TRBD2. The CDR3 is made up of 16 amino acids. After removal of 7 bases from V and 6 bases from J, the junction contained 14 bases not matched to a gene. Germline V gene data show CDR1 as SEHNR and CDR2 as FQNEAQ (reference sequence). The CDR3 protein is CASKSQTSGFRNEQFF. CDR3 coding DNA: TGTGCCAGCAAAAGTCAAACTAGCGGTTTTCGCAATGAGCAGTTCTTC.

This chain connects TRBV5-6 to TRBJ2-7; 8 bases are a match to TRBD2. With V trimmed by 4 bases and J by 7 bases, 10 bases remained unmatched. This CDR3 contains 14 residues. Germline CDR1 is SGHDT and CDR2 is YYEEEE. Here the CDR3 reads CASSGPSGSEEQYF. The CDR3 nucleotides are TGTGCCAGCAGCGGCCCGAGCGGGAGCGAGGAGCAGTACTTC. Supplemented by reference TRBV5-6 and TRBJ2-7, the full variable domain reads DAGVTQSPTHLIKTRGQQVTLRCSPKSGHDTVSWYQQALGQGPQFIFQYYEEEERQRGNFPDRFSGHQFPNYSSELNVNALLLGDSALYLCASSGPSGSEEQYFGPGTRLTVT.

Only one count was recorded for this clone. V is TRBV6-5 and J is TRBJ2-2; TRBD1 is a possible D gene (5 bases). V was cut by 3 bases and J by 3 bases, with 11 bases left in between. Per germline, CDR1 MNHEY and CDR2 SVGAGI. CDR3 length equals 15 residues. The DNA of the CDR3 is TGTGCCAGCAGTTATGGTGGGGCCGACACCGGGGAGCTGTTTTTT. Amino acids: CASSYGGADTGELFF.

This chain links TRBV6-5 with TRBJ1-1; D not resolved. The V and J ends lost 8 bases and 2 bases respectively, with 12 bases between them. The CDR3 extends over 13 amino acids. In germline, CDR1 is MNHEY, CDR2 SVGAGI. CDR3 coding DNA: TGTGCCAGCCAGACATCTTTCAACACTGAAGCTTTCTTT. Amino acids: CASQTSFNTEAFF.

The chain is built from TRBV6-6 and TRBJ1-6, with 9 bases fitting TRBD1. The CDR3 totals 17 residues. Germline loops: CDR1 MNHNY, CDR2 SVGAGI (reference sequence). J was trimmed by 9 bases and V by 5 bases; bases with no gene match: 14. In DNA form, the CDR3 reads TGTGCCAGCAGTCGACAGCCCCCCGGGACAGGGAGTTCACCCCTCCACTTT. Protein sequence: CASSRQPPGTGSSPLHF.

The J gene is TRBJ1-6, the V gene TRBV28; D remains ambiguous. Looked up from germline, CDR1 is MDHEN and CDR2 is SYDVKM. Trimming cost V 8 bases and J 7 bases, with 12 bases left between them. The CDR3 length is 13 residues. The chain's CDR3 is CASRPRENSPLHF. The CDR3 bases are TGTGCCAGCCGGCCTCGGGAGAATTCACCCCTCCACTTT.

This clone was observed a single time. Other DNA sequences in this specimen translate into the identical CDR3. The CDR3 DNA is TGTGCCAGCTCACCTGGGGGGAACTATGGCTACACCTTC. This translates into CASSPGGNYGYTF. This chain joins TRBV18 and TRBJ1-2; D possibly corresponds to TRBD1 (5 bases). The V gene lost 3 bases and the J gene lost 2 bases, with 7 bases spanning the gap. CDR1 is KGHSH and CDR2 is LQKENI in the germline V gene. CDR3 length: 13 amino acids. The entire variable domain, with the rest obtained from reference TRBV18 and TRBJ1-2, is as follows: NAGVMQNPRHLVRRRGQEARLRCSPMKGHSHVYWYRQLPEEGLKFMVYLQKENIIDESGMPKERFSAEFPKEGPSILRIQQVVRGDSAAYFCASSPGGNYGYTFGSGTRLTVV.

The V call is TRBV15, the J call TRBJ1-2; 9 positions match TRBD1. The CDR3 runs 18 residues. After removal of 1 base from V and 5 bases from J, the junction contained 14 bases not matched to a gene. Germline CDR1 reads LNHNV; CDR2 reads YYDKDF (reference sequence). CDR3 sequence: CATSRGALGQGLGYGYTF. Written as DNA, the CDR3 is TGTGCCACCAGCAGAGGGGCCCTGGGACAGGGTCTAGGGTATGGCTACACCTTC.

The chain uses TRBV28 and TRBJ2-4, with 11 positions matching TRBD2. V shed 6 bases, J shed 0 bases, and the junction held 13 bases outside the gene matches. There are 19 residues in the CDR3. Germline V gene sequence: CDR1 MDHEN, CDR2 SYDVKM. The CDR3 loop reads CASRSGGTSGRLAKNIQYF. The CDR3 nucleotides read TGTGCCAGCAGATCGGGTGGGACTAGCGGAAGACTAGCCAAAAACATTCAGTACTTC.

The chain is built from TRBV6-1 and TRBJ1-1, with D unresolved. CDR3 length equals 15 residues. V lost 1 base and J 4 bases, leaving 13 bases between the germline ends. Per the germline V gene, CDR1 is MNHNS and CDR2 is SASEGT. CDR3 protein: CASSEGSPRVTEAFF. DNA of the CDR3: TGTGCCAGCAGTGAAGGTAGCCCGAGGGTCACTGAAGCTTTCTTT.

This clone has only a few counts. The sample holds other DNA sequences that translate to the same CDR3. This chain joins TRBV9 and TRBJ1-1, with 9 bases aligning to TRBD1. Trimming cost V 4 bases and J 0 bases; bases outside gene matches: 4. Germline CDR1 reads SGDLS; CDR2 reads YYNGEE. This CDR3 has 15 amino acids. The chain's CDR3 is CASSPRTGVNTEAFF. DNA for the CDR3: TGTGCCAGCAGCCCCCGGACAGGGGTGAACACTGAAGCTTTCTTT.

This chain connects TRBV15 to TRBJ1-5; TRBD1 is a possible D gene (5 bases). CDR3 length: 13 amino acids. Germline V gene sequence: CDR1 LNHNV, CDR2 YYDKDF (reference sequence). V lost 0 bases, J lost 6 bases, and 6 bases lay in between. This CDR3 is CATSRDGGQPQHF. In DNA, the CDR3 is TGTGCCACCAGCAGAGACGGGGGTCAGCCCCAGCATTTT. The full variable domain, with the rest looked up from reference TRBV15 and TRBJ1-5, is DAMVIQNPRYQVTQFGKPVTLSCSQTLNHNVMYWYQQKSSQAPKLLFHYYDKDFNNEADTPDNFQSRRPNTSFCFLDIRSPGLGDTAMYLCATSRDGGQPQHFGDGTRLSIL.

Points on this clone: The sample contains more than one DNA sequence encoding this CDR3. The CDR3 spells CASSRTGGYNEQFF. CDR3 bases: TGCGCCAGCAGCCGGACAGGGGGCTACAATGAGCAGTTCTTC. The V gene is TRBV5-1, the J gene TRBJ2-1, with TRBD1 matching 10 bases. Germline V gives CDR1 SGHRS, CDR2 YFSETQ. There are 14 residues in the CDR3. V dropped 4 bases and J dropped 3; count of bases not matched to a gene: 1. Filled out from reference TRBV5-1 and TRBJ2-1, the complete variable domain reads KAGVTQTPRYLIKTRGQQVTLSCSPISGHRSVSWYQQTPGQGLQFLFEYFSETQRNKGNFPGRFSGRQFSNSRSEMNVSTLELGDSALYLCASSRTGGYNEQFFGPGTRLTVL.

V and J are TRBV11-2 and TRBJ2-3; D not resolved. The CDR3 runs to 15 residues. Trimming left V 0 bases short and J 4 bases short, with 11 bases between. Germline-derived CDR1 and CDR2 are SGHAT and FQNNGV. In DNA form, the CDR3 reads TGTGCCAGCAGCTTAGATGAGTATGCGTCAGATACGCAGTATTTT. Protein: CASSLDEYASDTQYF. Full variable domain (outside the CDR3, taken from reference TRBV11-2 and TRBJ2-3): EAGVAQSPRYKIIEKRQSVAFWCNPISGHATLYWYQQILGQGPKLLIQFQNNGVVDDSQLPKDRFSAERLKGVDSTLKIQPAKLEDSAVYLCASSLDEYASDTQYFGPGTRLTVL.

The CDR3 protein is CASSLTERGSNYGYTF. CDR3 bases: TGTGCCAGCAGCCTAACCGAAAGGGGCAGCAACTATGGCTACACCTTC. This chain uses TRBV2 with TRBJ1-2; tentatively, D is TRBD1 (5 bases). Germline assignment: CDR1 SNHLY and CDR2 FYNNEI. This CDR3 has 16 amino acids. V was shortened by 6 bases and J by 2 bases, with 19 bases between the two germline ends.

The J gene is TRBJ2-4, the V gene TRBV5-1, with D possibly matching TRBD2 (7 bases). This CDR3 spans 14 amino acids. CDR1 and CDR2 (germline): SGHRS, YFSETQ. Trimming took 4 bases from V and 7 from J, leaving 15 bases between them. The CDR3 protein is CASSDSGGRNIQYF. The CDR3 DNA reads as TGCGCCAGCAGCGACTCGGGGGGCCGGAACATTCAGTACTTC.

The chain has TRBV5-1 and TRBJ1-1; D gene unclear. Trimming removed 1 base from V and 0 bases from J, with 7 bases in between. Per the germline V gene, CDR1 is SGHRS and CDR2 is YFSETQ. The CDR3 length is 14 residues. Written as DNA, the CDR3 is TGCGCCAGCAGCTTGCCCGGGGTGAACACTGAAGCTTTCTTT. Translation gives CASSLPGVNTEAFF.

This clone was seen once. The chain recombines TRBV5-1 with TRBJ1-2; 8 nucleotides agree with TRBD1. Trimming at V came to 4 bases and at J to 7 bases, leaving 6 bases not matched to a gene. CDR3 length: 13 amino acids. In germline, CDR1 is SGHRS, CDR2 YFSETQ. CDR3 nucleotides: TGCGCCAGCAGCACAGGACAGGGAGGTGGCTACACCTTC. Translating it yields CASSTGQGGGYTF. Filled out from reference TRBV5-1 and TRBJ1-2, the complete variable domain reads KAGVTQTPRYLIKTRGQQVTLSCSPISGHRSVSWYQQTPGQGLQFLFEYFSETQRNKGNFPGRFSGRQFSNSRSEMNVSTLELGDSALYLCASSTGQGGGYTFGSGTRLTVV.

V is TRBV18 and J is TRBJ1-6; D possibly corresponds to TRBD1 (6 bases). The germline gives CDR1 KGHSH, CDR2 LQKENI. Trimming took 4 bases from V and 7 from J, leaving 11 bases between them. This CDR3 contains 14 residues. The CDR3 here is CASSRDRNNSPLHF. CDR3 DNA: TGTGCCAGCTCACGAGACAGGAACAATTCACCCCTCCACTTT.

The chain uses TRBV29-1 and TRBJ2-7, with D tentatively TRBD2 (6 bases). Germline-derived CDR1 and CDR2 are SQVTM and ANQGSEA. CDR3 size: 15 residues. The V and J ends lost 0 bases and 4 bases respectively, with 16 bases between them. DNA of the CDR3: TGCAGCGTTGAAGATGTCGGGACTCCTAAATACGAGCAGTACTTC. Its protein is CSVEDVGTPKYEQYF.

The chain has TRBV2 and TRBJ2-1; 9 positions match TRBD1. The V segment lost 4 bases and the J segment 7 bases; nucleotides outside the gene matches: 8. CDR3 size: 15 residues. Germline assignment: CDR1 SNHLY and CDR2 FYNNEI. CDR3 DNA: TGTGCCAGCAGTGTAGAACAGGGGGCGCAGAATGAGCAGTTCTTC. Translation: CASSVEQGAQNEQFF.

V and J are TRBV7-9 and TRBJ2-3; 8 nucleotides agree with TRBD1. V lost 1 base and J lost 4; bases outside the gene matches: 10. The germline V gene encodes CDR1 SEHNR and CDR2 FQNEAQ (reference sequence). The CDR3 contains 17 residues. The CDR3 protein is CASSLGLGDRRPDTQYF. The CDR3 nucleotides read TGTGCCAGCAGCTTAGGTCTAGGGGACAGGCGCCCAGATACGCAGTATTTT.

This rearrangement joins TRBV30 to TRBJ1-1; the D gene is possibly TRBD1 (5 bases). The CDR3 has 19 residues. V lost 2 bases and J 2 bases, leaving 27 bases between the germline ends. The germline V gene has CDR1 GTSNPN and CDR2 SVGIG (reference sequence). CDR3 in DNA: TGTGCCTGGAGTTACCGGGACTCCCAAAGAGGACGGTCTAACACTGAAGCTTTCTTT. Its translation is CAWSYRDSQRGRSNTEAFF.